One and the same sample provided the 20 T cell receptor beta chains below, sequenced in a study of cytotoxic CD8 clonotypes in ibrutinib-treated CLL. TCRdb keeps only in-frame clones here, not all; method: immunoSEQ multiplex PCR. The sample includes approximately 300,000 clones, roughly 85% of them seen just once. Material: PBMCs, obtained before ibrutinib treatment. The receptors derive from a human donor with chronic lymphocytic leukemia.

The chain carries TRBV5-1 and TRBJ2-7, with 7 bases fitting TRBD1. The CDR3 is made up of 15 amino acids. The V and J ends lost 3 bases and 3 bases, in that order; junction bases with no gene match: 9. Germline V gene sequence: CDR1 SGHRS, CDR2 YFSETQ. CDR3 region: CASSSPPGQIYEQYF. CDR3 in DNA: TGCGCCAGCAGCTCGCCCCCGGGACAGATCTACGAGCAGTACTTC.

The CDR3 DNA sequence: TGTGCCAGCAGCCAAGGACAGGGGGTTTATGGAAACACCATATATTTT. Encoded protein: CASSQGQGVYGNTIYF. J is TRBJ1-3 and V is TRBV4-2; 9 nucleotides match TRBD1. This CDR3 comprises 16 residues. Germline CDR1 reads LGHNA; CDR2 reads YNFKEQ. Germline trimming cut 1 base from V and 3 bases from J; bases unmatched to any gene: 4.

The CDR3 nucleotides are TGTGCCAGCTCACCACCGGCCAGGTTCGACAATGAGCAGTTCTTC. Translation: CASSPPARFDNEQFF. The rearrangement links TRBV18 to TRBJ2-1; D is unclear. Germline assignment: CDR1 KGHSH and CDR2 LQKENI. V lost 0 bases, J lost 5 bases, and 11 bases lay in between. This CDR3 spans 15 amino acids.

The chain couples TRBV9 to TRBJ1-4, with unresolved D. Trimming removed 0 bases at V and 8 bases at J, with 14 bases between. The length of the CDR3 is 15 residues. Per the germline V gene, CDR1 is SGDLS and CDR2 is YYNGEE. CDR3 in DNA: TGTGCCAGCAGCGTAGCGCCCGGTGAGGAGGAAAAACTGTTTTTT. It encodes CASSVAPGEEEKLFF.

V and J are TRBV28 and TRBJ2-1; 12 nucleotides line up with TRBD2. Germline V gives CDR1 MDHEN, CDR2 SYDVKM. After removal of 5 bases from V and 9 bases from J, the junction contained 11 bases not matched to a gene. The CDR3 contains 16 residues. The CDR3 DNA reads as TGTGCCAGCAGTCCCCTGACTAGCGGGAGAATATTTGAGCAGTTCTTC. It encodes CASSPLTSGRIFEQFF.

The V and J genes are TRBV15 and TRBJ2-7, with D unresolved. The CDR3 spans 15 residues. CDR1 and CDR2 (germline): LNHNV, YYDKDF (reference sequence). V was trimmed by 0 bases and J by 3 bases, leaving 12 bases between them. This CDR3 reads CATSRDPGPYYEQYF. Here the CDR3 DNA reads TGTGCCACCAGCAGAGATCCCGGTCCTTACTACGAGCAGTACTTC.

This clone appeared a few times. The CDR3 sequence: CASTHPGQPQHF. For the CDR3, the DNA is TGTGCCAGCACCCATCCGGGTCAGCCCCAGCATTTT. V and J are TRBV7-2 and TRBJ1-5; D gene uncertain. CDR1 is SGHTA and CDR2 is FQGNSA in the germline V gene. The CDR3 is 12 amino acids. With 7 bases removed from V and 6 bases from J, the gap between germline ends came to 10 bases.

The rearrangement joins TRBV11-2 to TRBJ2-2; possible D gene TRBD2, 6 bases. This CDR3 spans 18 amino acids. Germline-derived CDR1 and CDR2 are SGHAT and FQNNGV. V dropped 0 bases and J dropped 3 bases, with 17 bases sitting between them. As DNA, the CDR3 is TGTGCCAGCAGCTTAGATCTAGGGAGGCCCCCCGACACCGGGGAGCTGTTTTTT. This gives the protein CASSLDLGRPPDTGELFF.

This clone was recorded only once. V is TRBV28 and J is TRBJ2-1; D gene ambiguous. The germline gives CDR1 MDHEN, CDR2 SYDVKM. V was clipped by 8 bases and J by 4 bases, with 9 bases between them. The CDR3 runs 12 residues. CDR3 DNA: TGTGCCAGCCTGAACAAGTACAATGAGCAGTTCTTC. It yields the protein CASLNKYNEQFF.

CDR3 amino acids: CASSSTGAGEAFF. In DNA form, the CDR3 reads TGTGCCAGCAGCTCCACAGGGGCTGGTGAAGCTTTCTTT. The chain has TRBV7-9 and TRBJ1-1; 7 nucleotides align to TRBD1. Germline loops: CDR1 SEHNR, CDR2 FQNEAQ (reference sequence). V shed 4 bases and J 7 bases; nucleotides not matched to a gene: 6. This CDR3 spans 13 amino acids.

This clone was seen only once. The chain joins TRBV11-2 to TRBJ2-1; 8 bases are a match to TRBD2. Germline V gives CDR1 SGHAT, CDR2 FQNNGV. The CDR3 covers 15 residues. V lost 5 bases to trimming and J lost 4 bases; unmatched junction nucleotides: 7. The chain's CDR3 is CASSIGLAGYNEQFF. The CDR3 DNA follows: TGTGCCAGCAGCATCGGACTAGCCGGGTACAATGAGCAGTTCTTC.

The rearrangement joins TRBV27 to TRBJ2-5, with 9 positions matching TRBD1. The CDR3 extends over 15 amino acids. Germline loops: CDR1 MNHEY, CDR2 SMNVEV (reference sequence). The trim removed 2 bases at V and 4 bases at J, leaving 5 bases unmatched. CDR3 protein: CASSLRDRGLETQYF. CDR3 nucleotide sequence: TGTGCCAGCAGTTTACGAGACAGGGGGTTAGAGACCCAGTACTTC.

The rearrangement links TRBV29-1 to TRBJ1-1, with D uncertain. Germline V lookup: CDR1 SQVTM, CDR2 ANQGSEA. This CDR3 contains 15 residues. V was clipped by 0 bases and J by 0 bases, with 11 bases between them. Written as DNA, the CDR3 is TGCAGCGTTGAAGAGCTACAAGGCATGAACACTGAAGCTTTCTTT. Translation gives CSVEELQGMNTEAFF.

The chain recombines TRBV6-1 with TRBJ2-5; D is ambiguous. The V and J ends lost 5 bases and 0 bases respectively, with 7 bases between them. The CDR3 is 13 residues long. Germline lookup yields CDR1 MNHNS and CDR2 SASEGT. Written as DNA, the CDR3 is TGTGCCAGCAGTCTGAGGTACCAAGAGACCCAGTACTTC. It encodes CASSLRYQETQYF.

V gene TRBV4-3 combines with J gene TRBJ2-7, with 11 bases lining up with TRBD1. V lost 2 bases, J lost 4 bases, and 7 bases stayed unmatched. The CDR3 is made up of 16 amino acids. In germline, CDR1 is LGHNA, CDR2 YSLEER. The CDR3 DNA follows: TGCGCCAGCAGCCAAAAAACAGGGACAGGGGGTTACGAGCAGTACTTC. Encoded protein: CASSQKTGTGGYEQYF.

CDR3 nucleotide sequence: TGTGCCAGCAGCTTACCTCTAGCGGGAATCATCGAGCAGTACTTC. Its protein is CASSLPLAGIIEQYF. This chain connects TRBV7-2 to TRBJ2-7, with 9 positions matching TRBD2. This CDR3 region has 15 residues. V lost 2 bases to trimming and J lost 6 bases; unmatched junction nucleotides: 8. CDR1 is SGHTA and CDR2 is FQGNSA in the germline V gene. Full variable domain (missing parts from reference TRBV7-2 and TRBJ2-7): GAGVSQSPSNKVTEKGKDVELRCDPISGHTALYWYRQSLGQGLEFLIYFQGNSAPDKSGLPSDRFSAERTGGSVSTLTIQRTQQEDSAVYLCASSLPLAGIIEQYFGPGTRLTVT.

This clone was detected a few times. The chain is built from TRBV2 and TRBJ1-4; possible D gene TRBD1, 5 bases. Germline V gene sequence: CDR1 SNHLY, CDR2 FYNNEI. Trimming took off 4 bases at V and 8 bases at J, with 14 bases between the two ends. This CDR3 has 14 residues. The CDR3 loop is CASSAGRPGEKLFF. In DNA form, the CDR3 reads TGTGCCAGCAGTGCAGGGAGACCAGGGGAAAAACTGTTTTTT.

The chain carries TRBV6-6 and TRBJ2-5; the match to TRBD1 covers 7 bases. The germline V gene encodes CDR1 MNHNY and CDR2 SVGAGI (reference sequence). This CDR3 has 15 amino acids. The junction had 7 bases not matched to a gene; V was cut back by 1 base and J by 5 bases. CDR3 loop: CASSYWTGGRETQYF. CDR3 DNA sequence: TGTGCCAGCAGTTACTGGACAGGCGGTCGGGAGACCCAGTACTTC.

The rearrangement uses TRBV5-4 and TRBJ2-7, with TRBD2 matching 9 bases. Germline V gene data show CDR1 as SGHNT and CDR2 as YYREEE (reference sequence). The CDR3 is 15 residues long. After removal of 1 base from V and 2 bases from J, the junction contained 4 bases not matched to a gene. The CDR3 DNA reads as TGTGCCAGCAGCTTGAGGCTAGCGGGGACCTACGAGCAGTACTTC. This sequence encodes CASSLRLAGTYEQYF.

The chain couples TRBV6-5 to TRBJ2-1; perhaps D is TRBD1 or TRBD2 (5 bases each). The germline gives CDR1 MNHEY, CDR2 SVGAGI. The CDR3 runs 14 residues. V was clipped by 5 bases and J by 4 bases, with 12 bases between them. CDR3 sequence (DNA): TGTGCCAGCAGTACTCCGGGACGATACAATGAGCAGTTCTTC. It codes for CASSTPGRYNEQFF.